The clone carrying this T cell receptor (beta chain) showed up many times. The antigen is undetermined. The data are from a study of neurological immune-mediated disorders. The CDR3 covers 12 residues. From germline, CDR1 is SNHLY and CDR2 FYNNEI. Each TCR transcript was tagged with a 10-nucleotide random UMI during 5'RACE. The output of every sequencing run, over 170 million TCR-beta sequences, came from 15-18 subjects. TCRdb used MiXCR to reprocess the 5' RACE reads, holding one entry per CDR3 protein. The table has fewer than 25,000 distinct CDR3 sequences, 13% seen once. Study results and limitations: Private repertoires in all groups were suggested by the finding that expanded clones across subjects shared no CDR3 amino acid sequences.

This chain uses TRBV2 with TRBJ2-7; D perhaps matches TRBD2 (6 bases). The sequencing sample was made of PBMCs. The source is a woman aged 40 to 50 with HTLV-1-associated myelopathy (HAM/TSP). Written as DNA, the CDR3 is TGTGCCAGCAGACCCGAGGGACTCCTTCTTATGGTC. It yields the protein CASRPEGLLLMV.